These T cell receptor beta chains were read from a single sample in a study of blood T cell repertoires in COVID-19. Assay: immunoSEQ multiplex PCR; the TCRdb copy retains only in-frame clones and omits some. The sample lists fewer than 80,000 clones, about 87% occurring once. Sequencing input: peripheral blood. These receptors were taken from a man between 65 and 79 years old with acute or convalescent COVID-19. Both conserved end residues are part of each CDR3. Fields, in order: J gene, clone size, D gene, V gene, CDR3 DNA, CDR3 protein. A D gene is named only where the DNA matches it firmly. Some rows mark clone size as missing; the rest say once, few, many or name a class of expanded clone.

J: TRBJ2-1; size: .; D: TRBD2; V: TRBV6-4; DNA: TGTGCCAGCAGTGCAGAGGGGAGGGATGAGCAGTTCTTC; CDR3: CASSAEGRDEQFF
J: TRBJ2-6; size: .; D: .; V: TRBV29-1; DNA: TGCAGCGCACAGCTTGGGGCCAACGTCCTGACTTTC; CDR3: CSAQLGANVLTF
J: TRBJ2-3; size: .; D: .; V: TRBV9; DNA: TGTGCCAGCAGCGGCCAGGGTAGCACAGATACGCAGTATTTT; CDR3: CASSGQGSTDTQYF
J: TRBJ1-1; size: .; D: TRBD1; V: TRBV6-5; DNA: TGTGCCAGCAGTTACCGACAGGGCACTGAAGCTTTCTTT; CDR3: CASSYRQGTEAFF
J: TRBJ2-3; size: .; D: .; V: TRBV6-6; DNA: TGTGCCAGCAGTTCTGCGGGCCCAGATACGCAGTATTTT; CDR3: CASSSAGPDTQYF
J: TRBJ2-7; size: few; D: TRBD2; V: TRBV6-5; DNA: TGTGCCAGCAGGGTTCTAGCGGGAGACTCCTACGAGCAGTACTTC; CDR3: CASRVLAGDSYEQYF
J: TRBJ1-6; size: .; D: .; V: TRBV6-5; DNA: TGTGCCAGCAGTTACTCGAACGGGGTGAATTCACCCCTCCACTTT; CDR3: CASSYSNGVNSPLHF
J: TRBJ2-3; size: .; D: .; V: TRBV5-1; DNA: TGCGCCAGCAGTCAGGACTCGAGCACAGATACGCAGTATTTT; CDR3: CASSQDSSTDTQYF
J: TRBJ2-3; size: .; D: TRBD2; V: TRBV19; DNA: TGTGCCAGTAGAGGAGGGCTAGCGGGAGGAGGAGATACGCAGTATTTT; CDR3: CASRGGLAGGGDTQYF
J: TRBJ1-2; size: .; D: .; V: TRBV5-4; DNA: TGTGCCAGCAGACAGACGGCTAACTATGGCTACACCTTC; CDR3: CASRQTANYGYTF
J: TRBJ2-1; size: .; D: TRBD2; V: TRBV27; DNA: TGTGCCAGCAGTTTAGCGGGAGGGCCCCATGAGCAGTTCTTC; CDR3: CASSLAGGPHEQFF
J: TRBJ1-2; size: .; D: .; V: TRBV3-1/TRBV3-2; DNA: TGTGCCAGCAGCCCCCCCGGCTATGGCTACACCTTC; CDR3: CASSPPGYGYTF
J: TRBJ2-1; size: .; D: TRBD2; V: TRBV5-1; DNA: TGCGCCAGCAGCGGTGGAGGTACTAGCGGGGACAATGAGCAGTTCTTC; CDR3: CASSGGGTSGDNEQFF
J: TRBJ1-5; size: few; D: .; V: TRBV19; DNA: TGTGGAACCGGTCCCCTTAATAGCAATCAGCCCCAGCATTTT; CDR3: CGTGPLNSNQPQHF
J: TRBJ1-1; size: .; D: .; V: TRBV18; DNA: TGTGCCAGCTCACCACTCAGAGGGGGAGCTGAAGCTTTCTTT; CDR3: CASSPLRGGAEAFF
J: TRBJ1-5; size: .; D: TRBD1; V: TRBV19; DNA: TGTGCCACACGACAGGGGCCATCAGCCCAGCATTTT; CDR3: CATRQGPSAQHF
J: TRBJ1-2; size: .; D: TRBD1; V: TRBV2; DNA: TGTGCCAGCAGAAGACAGGGAAGAGATGGCTACACCTTC; CDR3: CASRRQGRDGYTF
J: TRBJ2-1; size: .; D: .; V: TRBV12-3/TRBV12-4; DNA: TGTGCCAGCAGCCCGCACTTGGACAATGAGCAGTTCTTC; CDR3: CASSPHLDNEQFF
J: TRBJ2-6; size: few; D: .; V: TRBV9; DNA: TGTGCCAGCAAAAGGGGTTCTGGGGCCAACGTCCTGACTTTC; CDR3: CASKRGSGANVLTF
J: TRBJ2-7; size: .; D: TRBD2; V: TRBV28; DNA: TGTGCCAGCAGTTTAGGGAGCGGGAGGGCCGAGCAGTACTTC; CDR3: CASSLGSGRAEQYF
J: TRBJ1-2; size: .; D: .; V: TRBV11-2; DNA: TGTGCCAGCAGCGCCGGTAGCGGCTACACCTTC; CDR3: CASSAGSGYTF
J: TRBJ1-6; size: .; D: .; V: TRBV7-9; DNA: TGTGCCAGCAGCTTATTGGGGGCAAGTGGTTCACCCCTCCACTTT; CDR3: CASSLLGASGSPLHF
J: TRBJ1-5; size: .; D: .; V: TRBV6-1; DNA: TGTGCCAGCAGTGAATTACAGGGCAATCAGCCCCAGCATTTT; CDR3: CASSELQGNQPQHF
J: TRBJ2-1; size: .; D: TRBD2; V: TRBV14; DNA: TGTGCCAGCAGCCCTAGACAAGGGACTAGCGGATATAGCTCCTACAATGAGCAGTTCTTC; CDR3: CASSPRQGTSGYSSYNEQFF
J: TRBJ2-7; size: .; D: .; V: TRBV19; DNA: TGTGCCAGTAGTATGAGTTCGCGGGGCTACGAGCAGTACTTC; CDR3: CASSMSSRGYEQYF
J: TRBJ1-6; size: few; D: TRBD1; V: TRBV3-1/TRBV3-2; DNA: TGTGCCAGCAGCCAGATTCGGGACAGGGCTAATTCACCCCTCCACTTT; CDR3: CASSQIRDRANSPLHF
J: TRBJ2-7; size: .; D: .; V: TRBV19; DNA: TGTGCCAGTAGTATAGTTTCGGGGGAGTACGAGCAGTACTTC; CDR3: CASSIVSGEYEQYF
J: TRBJ1-2; size: few; D: .; V: TRBV30; DNA: TGTGCCTGGTGGTGGGGAAGGGGAAGCTATGGCTACACCTTC; CDR3: CAWWWGRGSYGYTF
J: TRBJ2-7; size: .; D: .; V: TRBV2; DNA: TGTGCCAGCAGTTACTACGGGGTGGTCGAGCAGTACTTC; CDR3: CASSYYGVVEQYF
J: TRBJ2-7; size: .; D: TRBD2; V: TRBV14; DNA: TGTGCCAGCAGCCAAGGTCGTCTAGCGGACTACGAGCAGTACTTC; CDR3: CASSQGRLADYEQYF
J: TRBJ2-2; size: few; D: TRBD1; V: TRBV14; DNA: TGTGCCAGCAGCATACGACAGGGTCGAACCGGGGAGCTGTTTTTT; CDR3: CASSIRQGRTGELFF
J: TRBJ2-3; size: once; D: .; V: TRBV6-4; DNA: TGTGCCAGCAGTGCCCGGGAGTCAGCTACGCAGTATTTT; CDR3: CASSARESATQYF
J: TRBJ2-5; size: .; D: .; V: TRBV6-5; DNA: TGTGCCGGTCAGTACCAAGAGACCCAGTACTTC; CDR3: CAGQYQETQYF
J: TRBJ1-2; size: .; D: .; V: TRBV2; DNA: TGTGCCAGCCCTTCGCCCGTAGCTAACTATGGCTACACCTTC; CDR3: CASPSPVANYGYTF
J: TRBJ1-1; size: .; D: .; V: TRBV5-1; DNA: TGCGCCAGCAACCCCGGTTCCACGCGGAACACTGAAGCTTTCTTT; CDR3: CASNPGSTRNTEAFF
J: TRBJ1-6; size: once; D: TRBD1; V: TRBV4-1; DNA: TGCGCCAGCAGCCAAGGAGGACAGGGCTATAATTCACCCCTCCACTTT; CDR3: CASSQGGQGYNSPLHF
J: TRBJ2-2; size: .; D: .; V: TRBV21-1; DNA: TGTGCCAGCAGCAAACTATTCGTAAGGCGGAAGGCGTCCGGGGAGCTGTTTTTT; CDR3: CASSKLFVRRKASGELFF
J: TRBJ1-6; size: once; D: TRBD1; V: TRBV5-1; DNA: TGCGCCAGCAGCTTGGGACAGGGAGAATCACCCCTCCACTTT; CDR3: CASSLGQGESPLHF
J: TRBJ2-1; size: .; D: .; V: TRBV14; DNA: TGTGCCAGCAGCCGAACTCTTATCTACAATGAGCAGTTCTTC; CDR3: CASSRTLIYNEQFF
J: TRBJ2-7; size: once; D: TRBD2; V: TRBV5-4; DNA: TGTGCCAGCAGCTCAAAGCTAGCGGGGGTCTACGAGCAGTACTTC; CDR3: CASSSKLAGVYEQYF
J: TRBJ1-2; size: .; D: .; V: TRBV11-3; DNA: TGTGCCAGCAGCTTACAGGGTAACAAAGGCTACACCTTC; CDR3: CASSLQGNKGYTF
J: TRBJ2-2; size: once; D: TRBD2; V: TRBV27; DNA: TGTGCCAGCAGCACTAGCGGTCATATCACCGGGGAGCTGTTTTTT; CDR3: CASSTSGHITGELFF
J: TRBJ1-1; size: .; D: .; V: TRBV27; DNA: TGTGCCAGCAGGCGTGGGGGGGCCGGTGAAGCTTTCTTT; CDR3: CASRRGGAGEAFF
J: TRBJ1-2; size: .; D: TRBD1; V: TRBV7-9; DNA: TGTGCCAGCAGTACCCCGGGACAGGGAAACTATGGCTACACCTTC; CDR3: CASSTPGQGNYGYTF
J: TRBJ2-1; size: .; D: TRBD2; V: TRBV19; DNA: TGTGCCAGCAGGGGACTAGCGGGGACAAACAATGAGCAGTTCTTC; CDR3: CASRGLAGTNNEQFF
J: TRBJ1-4; size: .; D: TRBD1; V: TRBV5-8; DNA: TGTGCCAGCAAGACAGGGACTAATGAAAAACTGTTTTTT; CDR3: CASKTGTNEKLFF
J: TRBJ1-3; size: .; D: .; V: TRBV23-1; DNA: TGCGCCAGCAGTCAAAGGTCAGCCAGGGAGGAGAGTTCGTTCGGGTCTCCAAGAAACACCATATATTTT; CDR3: CASSQRSAREESSFGSPRNTIYF
J: TRBJ2-3; size: .; D: TRBD2; V: TRBV19; DNA: TGTGCCAGTTCAACCCCGGGACTAGCGGGAACGGGATCTCCAGATACGCAGTATTTT; CDR3: CASSTPGLAGTGSPDTQYF
J: TRBJ2-7; size: once; D: .; V: TRBV19; DNA: TGTGCCAGTAGGTCGGCGACAGTTGACTACGAGCAGTACTTC; CDR3: CASRSATVDYEQYF
J: TRBJ1-1; size: .; D: .; V: TRBV5-1; DNA: TGCGCCAGCAGCTACGGCGGGTCCGACTCAAGTGGAGCTTTCTTT; CDR3: CASSYGGSDSSGAFF
J: TRBJ2-7; size: .; D: TRBD2; V: TRBV3-1/TRBV3-2; DNA: TGTGCCAGCAGCCAACCAAGGGCTAGCGGTCCCGGGTACGAGCAGTACTTC; CDR3: CASSQPRASGPGYEQYF
J: TRBJ1-2; size: .; D: .; V: TRBV5-8; DNA: TGTGCCAGCAGCTTGGGGGGGACAAACCGCTATGGCTACACCTTC; CDR3: CASSLGGTNRYGYTF
J: TRBJ2-6; size: .; D: TRBD2; V: TRBV28; DNA: TGTGCCAGCAGTCGCGGGGGGGCTGGGGCCAACGTCCTGACTTTC; CDR3: CASSRGGAGANVLTF
J: TRBJ1-2; size: .; D: .; V: TRBV7-3; DNA: TGTGCCAGCAGCCCGGACGTGGGGGGGTTCTATGGCTACACCTTC; CDR3: CASSPDVGGFYGYTF
J: TRBJ2-2; size: .; D: .; V: TRBV3-1/TRBV3-2; DNA: TGTGCCAGCAGCCAAGACCGTGCCGGGGAGCTGTTTTTT; CDR3: CASSQDRAGELFF
J: TRBJ1-5; size: .; D: TRBD1; V: TRBV4-1; DNA: TGCGCCAGCAGCCCAGACGGACAGGGCGGTCAGCCCCAGCATTTT; CDR3: CASSPDGQGGQPQHF
J: TRBJ2-3; size: .; D: TRBD2; V: TRBV29-1; DNA: TGCAGCGTTCTGACTAGCGGCACAGATACGCAGTATTTT; CDR3: CSVLTSGTDTQYF
J: TRBJ2-1; size: .; D: .; V: TRBV11-1; DNA: TGTGCCAGCAGCTTAGAACCGAGCAATGAGCAGTTCTTC; CDR3: CASSLEPSNEQFF
J: TRBJ1-5; size: .; D: .; V: TRBV12-3/TRBV12-4; DNA: TGTGCCAGCAGAGCAGGGGCGGGTCAGCCCCAGCATTTT; CDR3: CASRAGAGQPQHF